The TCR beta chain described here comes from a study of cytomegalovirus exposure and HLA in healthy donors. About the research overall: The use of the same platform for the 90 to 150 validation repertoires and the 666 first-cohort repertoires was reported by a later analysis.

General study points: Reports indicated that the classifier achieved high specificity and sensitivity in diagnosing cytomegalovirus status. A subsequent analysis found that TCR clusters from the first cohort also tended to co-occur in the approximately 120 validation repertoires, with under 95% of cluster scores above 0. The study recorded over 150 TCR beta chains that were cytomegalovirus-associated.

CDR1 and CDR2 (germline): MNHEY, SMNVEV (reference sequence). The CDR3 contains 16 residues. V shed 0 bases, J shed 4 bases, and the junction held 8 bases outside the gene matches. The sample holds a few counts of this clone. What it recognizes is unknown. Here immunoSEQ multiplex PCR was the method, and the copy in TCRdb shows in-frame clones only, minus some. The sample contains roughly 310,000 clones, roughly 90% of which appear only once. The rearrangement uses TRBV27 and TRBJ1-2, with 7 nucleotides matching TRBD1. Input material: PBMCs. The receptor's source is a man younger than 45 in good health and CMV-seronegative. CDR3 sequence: CASSLSVSGQVYGYTF. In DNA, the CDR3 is TGTGCCAGCAGTTTATCCGTGAGCGGACAGGTCTATGGCTACACCTTC.